This T cell receptor beta chain was retrieved from a study of CD8+CD57+ T cells in acquired aplastic anemia. Study-wide results and caveats: Significance was not reached for CD8+ Simpson's diversity between patients and controls.

There are 15 residues in the CDR3. Germline V gene sequence: CDR1 SGHDT, CDR2 YYEEEE. Trimming at V came to 3 bases and at J to 7 bases, leaving 9 bases not matched to a gene. On this clonotype: The antigen is not known.

Using genomic DNA as the template, TCR beta VDJ and CDR3 profiling was carried out. TCRdb used MiXCR to reprocess the reads, holding one entry per CDR3 protein. The sample carries 150,000 to 200,000 distinct CDR3 sequences, 70% to 75% recorded once. Sequencing involved patients with CD8+CD57+ cell expansion previously shown by flow cytometry. The sequenced sample was sorted CD4+, CD8+, or CD8+CD57+ T cells (not recorded which) from PBMCs. The gene calls are TRBV5-6 and TRBJ2-2, with 7 nucleotides matching TRBD1. This receptor was identified in a human donor with aplastic anemia. The CDR3 bases are TGTGCCAGCAGCTCGAACAGGGGAATTGGCGGGGAGCTGTTTTTT. Protein sequence: CASSSNRGIGGELFF.